Given below is one TCR beta chain in context. This clonotype was seen repeatedly, ten times or more. No antigen is known for it. Base-call qualities are not available, and no considerably larger clone is one nucleotide away. This sample was taken from a study of Graves' ophthalmopathy and Graves' hyperthyroidism (dated by TCRdb to the late 2010s). In the study overall: Peripheral blood was collected at initial diagnosis, before any treatment. To explore V-J signatures that distinguish ophthalmopathy from hyperthyroidism, a discovery set of 90 to 100 patients was enrolled, made up of some 41 with ophthalmopathy and roughly 57 with stable hyperthyroidism. In six hyperthyroidism patients, the T-cell repertoire of thyroid tissue was compared with the T-cell repertoire of blood. In total, over 130 blood samples were TCR-sequenced: fewer than 50 ophthalmopathy, approximately 80 hyperthyroidism and approximately 17 hyperthyroidism-to-ophthalmopathy patients. For training and testing, the roughly 100 patients in the discovery cohort were randomly divided in a 7:3 ratio. An independent validation cohort comprised about 20 hyperthyroidism patients and 15 to 17 patients who later progressed from hyperthyroidism to ophthalmopathy. To tell Graves' ophthalmopathy apart from Graves' hyperthyroidism, and to predict which patients would progress to ophthalmopathy, the study relied on TCR beta repertoire signatures. Once sampling was done, hyperthyroidism patients were given methimazole at a starting dose of 30 mg daily, while ophthalmopathy patients were given high-dose intravenous methylprednisolone. The study at large found these results: Most expanded thyroid clonotypes with frequency above 0.001 were also detected in blood, suggesting blood repertoires may reflect the thyroid immune response. In validation, the model predicted ophthalmopathy progression with over 60% sensitivity and 72.22% specificity; 12 predicted patients were CT-confirmed with GO in a median of approximately six months. Sample size was not predetermined statistically, and investigators were not blinded to group allocation. In cross-validation, the 13-signature model distinguished ophthalmopathy from stable hyperthyroidism with 87.88% sensitivity and 81% to 82% specificity, while in the test set the corresponding values were approximately 80% and 75%.

CDR1 and CDR2 are drawn from the germline V gene: MNHNS, SASEGT. The CDR3 spans 18 residues, from the cysteine through the phenylalanine. The entry retains the CDR3 DNA only, 54 bases that are in frame from base 1. V is cut back by 1 base and J by 5 bases, with 16 bases in the junction unmatched. Ophthalmopathy patients had moderately to severely active disease, Clinical Activity Score of at least 3, NOSPECS grade of at least 4, and disease duration under 3 months. Patients with other autoimmune diseases, uncontrolled infections, pregnancy or lactation were excluded from the study. Diagnosis relied on clinical symptoms, serum thyroxine, TRAb, thyroid ultrasound and orbital computed tomography. PBMCs were isolated from 10 ml of fresh peripheral blood by Ficoll-Paque density gradient centrifugation. Total RNA was extracted using Trizol reagent, and RNA quality was checked on an Agilent 2100 Bioanalyzer.

TCR beta CDR3 regions were amplified from RNA transcripts for repertoire sequencing. The first round was an RT-PCR using HTBI primers with the Qiagen OneStep RT-PCR kit, and this first round was followed by a second-round multiplex PCR, then size selection and purification. Libraries were sequenced paired-end with 100 bp reads on an Illumina HiSeq2000. On the authors' methods: Reads were processed with SOAPnuke, discarding reads with adapters, uncalled bases, mean Phred below 15, or no exact constant-primer or identifier match. High-quality paired reads were merged with COPE v1.2.5. Each unique nucleotide sequence was treated as a clonotype, and MiTCR v1.1 was used to align the clonotypes to the IMGT TRB V, D and J references. Analysis was restricted to V-J combinations with a frequency above 0.0001, which covered roughly 99% of repertoires. For each V-J combination, a TCR clonal expansion and chaos score was defined as the ratio of F50 clonal expansion to chaos observed in the TCRdist matrix. Welch's t-statistics and random forest were used to reduce the features to roughly 14 V-J combinations, which were then used as input to a naive Bayes classifier. The similarity between thyroid and blood repertoires was quantified using the Morisita-Horn index. TCRdb trimmed the raw reads at Q25, called clones with MiXCR and kept productive beta chains. Records with the same CDR3 protein are collapsed into one entry carrying the most frequent genes and DNA. These V and J calls rely on TCRdb rather than the paper's analysis. In this sample the table shows hundreds of thousands of distinct CDR3 sequences, about 15% of which occur a single time. Roughly 10% of the sample belongs to the ten largest clones.

The TCR comes from a woman aged 30 to 39 with Graves' ophthalmopathy. Donor details come from another sample of the same person, matched by shared clones. The V and J genes are TRBV6-1 and TRBJ2-5; TRBD1 aligns with 7 central bases. The sample comprised blood. The DNA sequence reads TGTGCCAGCAGTGAAGGGCTTAGAAGACAGGGCATTCGGGAGACCCAGTACTTC. It translates as CASSEGLRRQGIRETQYF.